This passage covers 17 T cell receptor beta chains from one sample sequenced in a study of immune heterogeneity within non-small cell lung tumors. Each sample used roughly 600 ng of genomic DNA from bulk tumor tissue. Several biopsies per primary tumor were taken during surgery, spaced as far apart as possible. Undergoing curative surgery were patients whose non-small cell lung cancer was untreated and newly diagnosed. TCR beta CDR3 was amplified by multiplex PCR using 32 V and 13 J primers. MiXCR, run by TCRdb on the multiplex PCR reads, gives a single entry per CDR3 protein. The table records more than 3,000 distinct CDR3 sequences, 15% to 20% of them present only once. Sequencing was done on a sample of lung tumor tissue. Source of these receptors: a man between 50 and 59 years old with non-small cell lung cancer.

V and J are TRBV11-3 and TRBJ1-6, with D uncertain. This CDR3 spans 13 amino acids. V was pared by 5 bases and J by 9 bases, with 11 bases between. Germline CDR1 and CDR2: SGHNT and YENEEA. This CDR3 reads CASSAGSTSPLHF. The CDR3, as DNA: TGTGCCAGCAGCGCCGGATCCACTTCACCCCTCCACTTT.

As for this clonotype: Without the conserved terminal phenylalanine or tryptophan, this CDR3 likely stems from a read error. It is unclear where the CDR3 begins or ends on the DNA, so no DNA is shown, and the CDR3 is as TCRdb lists it. The rearrangement uses TRBV7-2 and TRBJ2-3; TRBD2 was called by the table and not checked on the DNA. Germline V gene data show CDR1 as SGHTA and CDR2 as FQGNSA. The CDR3 is made up of 17 amino acids, end residues included. The CDR3 loop is CASSVPGLAPSEQYFGP.

This clonotype rates as medium-sized (0.01 to 0.1%). The rearrangement links TRBV19 to TRBJ2-1, with 8 bases identical to TRBD1. Germline CDR1 is LNHDA and CDR2 is SQIVND (reference sequence). The CDR3 extends over 15 amino acids. The V segment lost 9 bases and the J segment 3 bases; nucleotides outside the gene matches: 10. CDR3 sequence: CASQRRGQDYNEQFF. CDR3 nucleotide sequence: TGTGCCAGCCAAAGGAGGGGACAGGACTACAATGAGCAGTTCTTC.

By share, this clonotype counts as medium-sized. CDR3 sequence reads: CASSYGLGETQYF. The DNA of the CDR3 is TGTGCCAGCAGTTACGGACTAGGAGAGACCCAGTACTTC. This chain uses TRBV6-1 with TRBJ2-5; TRBD2 aligns across 7 bases. This CDR3 is built from 13 residues. Looked up from germline, CDR1 is MNHNS and CDR2 is SASEGT. The J segment lost 4 bases and the V segment lost 5 bases, leaving 4 bases of the junction unmatched.

This clonotype was seen only once. Since a much larger clone is just one base distant, this may be a read error. This chain links TRBV18 with TRBJ2-3; D may be TRBD1 (6 bases). Per germline, CDR1 KGHSH and CDR2 LQKENI. There are 16 residues in the CDR3. In nucleotides, the CDR3 is TGTGCCAGCTCACCAGCAGGGGTGGAAAGGACAGATACGCGGTATTTT. Its translation is CASSPAGVERTDTRYF.

This clonotype was observed a handful of times. The chain has TRBV3-1 and TRBJ2-3; TRBD1 aligns across 7 bases. V lost 4 bases to trimming and J lost 4 bases; unmatched junction nucleotides: 8. This CDR3 has 15 amino acids. Germline assignment: CDR1 LGHDT and CDR2 YNNKEL (reference sequence). The CDR3 spells CASSRKDRPADTQYF. Written as DNA, the CDR3 is TGTGCCAGCAGCCGCAAGGACAGGCCGGCAGATACGCAGTATTTT.

In this sample, this clonotype turned up a few times. Relative to the germline gene, one junction end is altered; a read error may explain this. V gene TRBV6-1 combines with J gene TRBJ1-2, with TRBD1 matching 7 bases. CDR1 MNHNS and CDR2 SASEGT come from the germline V gene. CDR3 length: 12 amino acids. The CDR3 DNA reads as TGCGCCAGCATCGACAGGGCGTTTGTCTACACCTTC. Translating gives CASIDRAFVYTF.

This clonotype rates as medium-sized. The chain combines TRBV4-1 with TRBJ2-7; D gene uncertain. The germline gives CDR1 MGHRA, CDR2 YSYEKL. The CDR3 loop spans 13 amino acids. V was pared by 0 bases and J by 3 bases, with 6 bases between. In DNA form, the CDR3 reads TGCGCCAGCAGCCAAGATCACCACTACGAGCAGTACTTC. This gives the protein CASSQDHHYEQYF.

By frequency in the sample, this clonotype is medium-sized. The rearrangement uses TRBV20-1 and TRBJ2-2, with 8 positions matching TRBD2. The CDR3 spans 15 residues. V shed 3 bases, J shed 3 bases, and the junction held 6 bases outside the gene matches. Per germline, CDR1 DFQATT and CDR2 SNEGSKA (reference sequence). CDR3 in amino acids: CSASLAGGYTGELFF. The CDR3 nucleotides read TGCAGTGCTAGTTTGGCGGGAGGCTACACCGGGGAGCTGTTTTTT.

Sample share makes this clonotype medium-sized. The chain combines TRBV27 with TRBJ1-6, with a weak D call TRBD1 (5 bases). The CDR3 runs 12 residues. The V gene's germline CDR1 is MNHEY and CDR2 SMNVEV (reference sequence). The ends were cut back, 8 bases at V and 7 bases at J, with 9 bases in the middle. CDR3 loop: CASRQFNSPLHF. In DNA form, the CDR3 reads TGTGCCAGCCGACAGTTCAATTCACCCCTCCACTTT.

This clonotype is labeled as medium-sized (0.01 to 0.1%). The V gene is TRBV6-2 or TRBV6-3, the J gene TRBJ1-2, with D hard to call. The CDR3 covers 15 residues. The germline V gene has CDR1 MNHEY and CDR2 SVGEGT. Trimming took off 4 bases at V and 1 base at J, with 13 bases between the two ends. Here the CDR3 reads CASSSSRRLNYGYTF. The CDR3 DNA follows: TGTGCCAGCAGTTCCTCACGGAGACTTAACTATGGCTACACCTTC.

As to this clonotype: A much larger clone lies a single base off, so this may be a read error. V usage is TRBV30 and J usage is TRBJ2-1, with D perhaps TRBD2 (6 bases). CDR1 and CDR2 from the germline V gene are GTSNPN and SVGIG (reference sequence). The CDR3 has 14 amino acids. V shed 2 bases and J shed 7 bases, with 15 bases lying between them. The CDR3 coding sequence is TGTGCCTGGAGTACGGGGGAGAGCCGAAATGAGCAGTTCTTC. Protein: CAWSTGESRNEQFF. Using reference TRBV30 and TRBJ2-1 for the parts outside the CDR3, the full variable domain is SQTIHQWPATLVQPVGSPLSLECTVEGTSNPNLYWYRQAAGRGLQLLFYSVGIGQISSEVPQNLSASRPQDRQFILSSKKLLLSDSGFYLCAWSTGESRNEQFFGPGTRLTVL.

This clonotype was observed at least ten times. CDR3 coding DNA: TGTGCCAGCAGTGGGGGGGTTTTCAGGGGGTACCAAGAGACCCAGTACTTC. This gives the protein CASSGGVFRGYQETQYF. V gene TRBV25-1 combines with J gene TRBJ2-5, with a tentative D call TRBD1 (7 bases). Per the germline V gene, CDR1 is MGHDK and CDR2 is SYGVNS. The CDR3 extends over 17 amino acids. V was clipped by 4 bases and J by 0 bases, with 18 bases between them.

The DNA for the CDR3 is TGTGCCAGCAGCTTAGCGAGGTATCAGCCCCAGCATTTT. This encodes CASSLARYQPQHF. The chain is built from TRBV7-6 and TRBJ1-5; D unresolved. Germline CDR1 and CDR2: SGHVS and FNYEAQ. The CDR3 is made up of 13 amino acids. V was clipped by 0 bases and J by 5 bases, with 5 bases between them. Looking up the rest from reference TRBV7-6 and TRBJ1-5 gives the full variable domain: GAGVSQSPRYKVTKRGQDVALRCDPISGHVSLYWYRQALGQGPEFLTYFNYEAQQDKSGLPNDRFSAERPEGSISTLTIQRTEQRDSAMYRCASSLARYQPQHFGDGTRLSIL.

This clonotype was observed a handful of times. This chain connects TRBV28 to TRBJ2-7; D remains unclear. CDR1 and CDR2 from the germline V gene are MDHEN and SYDVKM. The CDR3 totals 17 residues. The V and J ends lost 5 bases and 7 bases respectively, with 27 bases between them. This CDR3 is CASSPLSGSTIPWEQYF. CDR3 coding DNA: TGTGCCAGCAGTCCTCTATCAGGTAGTACTATCCCTTGGGAGCAGTACTTC. The complete variable domain, with remaining parts taken from reference TRBV28 and TRBJ2-7, reads DVKVTQSSRYLVKRTGEKVFLECVQDMDHENMFWYRQDPGLGLRLIYFSYDVKMKEKGDIPEGYSVSREKKERFSLILESASTNQTSMYLCASSPLSGSTIPWEQYFGPGTRLTVT.

This clonotype was counted between two and nine times. The junction departs from the called germline gene at one end, perhaps through a read error. Here the CDR3 DNA reads TGCGCCAGCAACTTTCTAGCGGGAGGTCCAGATACGCAGTGTTTT. This translates into CASNFLAGGPDTQCF. The J gene is TRBJ2-3, the V gene TRBV5-1, with TRBD2 identical over 11 bases. The length of the CDR3 is 15 residues. In germline, CDR1 is SGHRS, CDR2 YFSETQ.

This chain joins TRBV30 and TRBJ1-2; D call uncertain. V was clipped by 2 bases and J by 4 bases, with 8 bases between them. Per the germline V gene, CDR1 is GTSNPN and CDR2 is SVGIG (reference sequence). This CDR3 contains 12 residues. CDR3 sequence reads: CAWSYKGYGYTF. In DNA, the CDR3 is TGTGCCTGGAGTTATAAAGGCTATGGCTACACCTTC.